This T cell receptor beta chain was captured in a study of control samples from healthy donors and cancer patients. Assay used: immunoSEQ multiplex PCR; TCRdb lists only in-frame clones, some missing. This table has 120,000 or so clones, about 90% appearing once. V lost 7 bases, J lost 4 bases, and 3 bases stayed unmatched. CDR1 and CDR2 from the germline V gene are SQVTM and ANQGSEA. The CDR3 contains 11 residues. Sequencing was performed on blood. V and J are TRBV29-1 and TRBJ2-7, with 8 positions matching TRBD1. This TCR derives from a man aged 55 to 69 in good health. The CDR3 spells CSGRQGYEQYF. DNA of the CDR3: TGCAGCGGTAGACAGGGGTACGAGCAGTACTTC.